The next 21 T cell receptor beta chains were all read from a single sample in a study of spatial heterogeneity in lung cancer. Noted time point: sample taken at primary tumor resection. No cell sorting; template was whole RNA from tumor, lung tissue or PBMC. TCRdb reprocessed the 5' RACE reads with MiXCR, giving one entry per CDR3 protein. In the table there are over 750 distinct CDR3 sequences, approximately 19% of which are singletons. Source: PBMCs, taken at surgery. The receptors derive from a female donor with early-stage non-small cell lung cancer.

Comment on this clonotype: A library made for alpha chains picked up this beta chain off target, so its size means little. The chain combines TRBV6-2 or TRBV6-3 with TRBJ2-7; 8 nucleotides line up with TRBD1. The CDR3 contains 15 residues. With 5 bases clipped from V and 1 base from J, the junction kept 7 bases outside the gene matches. Germline V gene data show CDR1 as MNHEY and CDR2 as SVGEGT. In DNA, the CDR3 is TGTGCCAGCAGTCGAGCCGGGACAGGATCCTACGAGCAGTACTTC. It encodes CASSRAGTGSYEQYF.

A remark on this clonotype: This beta chain is off target for a library built for alpha chains, so its abundance means little. The rearrangement joins TRBV20-1 to TRBJ2-7; 9 nucleotides align to TRBD1. This CDR3 contains 11 residues. V gave up 8 bases and J gave up 3 bases; unmatched junction bases: 2. Germline CDR1 DFQATT, CDR2 SNEGSKA (reference sequence). For the CDR3, the DNA is TGCAGTCCGGGACAGGGCTACGAGCAGTACTTC. Translated, it gives CSPGQGYEQYF.

Notes on this clonotype: As an off-target read in a library built for alpha chains, this beta chain has a frequency of little significance. This chain connects TRBV2 to TRBJ2-5; the match to TRBD1 covers 7 bases. V gave up 7 bases and J gave up 0 bases; unmatched junction bases: 8. Germline values: CDR1 SNHLY, CDR2 FYNNEI. The CDR3 runs 15 residues. DNA of the CDR3: TGTGCCAGCACCTCACAGGGGAAATACCAAGAGACCCAGTACTTC. Translating gives CASTSQGKYQETQYF.

On this clonotype itself: This beta chain is an unintended read in a library built for alpha chains; its size means little. This rearrangement joins TRBV28 to TRBJ2-7; no clear D. The CDR3 runs to 13 residues. V lost 2 bases, J lost 2 bases, and 7 bases lay in between. The germline V gene has CDR1 MDHEN and CDR2 SYDVKM. CDR3 coding DNA: TGTGCCAGCAGTTTAGAGAGCACCTACGAGCAGTACTTC. This translates into CASSLESTYEQYF.

Relative to its sample, this clonotype is medium-sized. This beta chain lies outside the target of a library built for alpha chains; its clone size means little. The chain's CDR3 is CASSLVGPTGELFF. The CDR3 DNA reads TGTGCCAGCAGCTTAGTGGGTCCGACCGGGGAGCTGTTTTTT. The rearrangement joins TRBV28 to TRBJ2-2; D call uncertain. Per germline, CDR1 MDHEN and CDR2 SYDVKM. V was shortened by 6 bases and J by 5 bases, with 13 bases between the two germline ends. The CDR3 spans 14 residues. The whole variable domain, remainder taken from reference TRBV28 and TRBJ2-2, is DVKVTQSSRYLVKRTGEKVFLECVQDMDHENMFWYRQDPGLGLRLIYFSYDVKMKEKGDIPEGYSVSREKKERFSLILESASTNQTSMYLCASSLVGPTGELFFGEGSRLTVL.

This clonotype ranks as medium-sized (0.01 to 0.1%). For a library built for alpha chains, this beta chain is a stray read; little rests on its size. V usage is TRBV7-9 and J usage is TRBJ2-1; no clear D gene. Per the germline V gene, CDR1 is SEHNR and CDR2 is FQNEAQ (reference sequence). Trimming cost V 4 bases and J 6 bases, with 13 bases left between them. The CDR3 sequence is 14 residues long. The CDR3 bases are TGTGCCAGCAGCTCCGAGGCAGTGATCAATGAGCAGTTCTTC. Translating it yields CASSSEAVINEQFF. The complete variable domain, with remaining parts taken from reference TRBV7-9 and TRBJ2-1, reads DTGVSQNPRHKITKRGQNVTFRCDPISEHNRLYWYRQTLGQGPEFLTYFQNEAQLEKSRLLSDRFSAERPKGSFSTLEIQRTEQGDSAMYLCASSSEAVINEQFFGPGTRLTVL.

For this clonotype: This beta chain is an off-target read within a library intended for alpha chains, so its frequency means little. The chain links TRBV11-2 to TRBJ2-2; either TRBD1 or TRBD2 may fit D (6 bases each). Germline CDR1 reads SGHAT; CDR2 reads FQNNGV. The V end lost 5 bases, the J end lost 6 bases, and 10 bases lay between the germline ends. CDR3 length equals 13 residues. Here the CDR3 reads CASSRGASGELFF. In nucleotides, the CDR3 is TGTGCCAGCAGCAGGGGGGCATCCGGGGAGCTGTTTTTT.

This clonotype ranks as hyperexpanded. The size of this beta chain means little, since it is a stray read in a library made for alpha chains. The chain recombines TRBV7-3 with TRBJ2-6; D unclear. Per germline, CDR1 SGHTA and CDR2 FQGTGA. CDR3 length: 13 residues. With 6 bases removed from V and 0 bases from J, the gap between germline ends came to 3 bases. The CDR3 protein is CASSDSGANVLTF. The CDR3 nucleotides are TGTGCCAGCAGTGACTCTGGGGCCAACGTCCTGACTTTC.

In this sample, this clonotype is large. Being off target in a library aimed at alpha chains, this beta chain has a size of little meaning. The chain couples TRBV19 to TRBJ2-7; tentative D call: TRBD1 (6 bases). The CDR3 contains 14 residues. Germline lookup yields CDR1 LNHDA and CDR2 SQIVND (reference sequence). V was cut by 5 bases and J by 2 bases, with 13 bases left in between. The CDR3 region has the DNA TGTGCCAGTAGTTCCGGGACATCGACCTACGAGCAGTACTTC. It yields the protein CASSSGTSTYEQYF.

Of note for this clonotype: The size of this beta chain means little, since it is a stray read in a library made for alpha chains. This rearrangement joins TRBV2 to TRBJ2-1; 8 nucleotides agree with TRBD2. The CDR3 sequence is 18 residues long. Germline CDR1 reads SNHLY; CDR2 reads FYNNEI. The junction had 10 bases not matched to a gene; V was cut back by 2 bases and J by 1 base. CDR3 nucleotides: TGTGCCAGCAGTGAAAGGGAACTAGCGGAGGGGTCCTACAATGAGCAGTTCTTC. It is translated as CASSERELAEGSYNEQFF.

This clonotype is classed as large. The size of this beta chain means little, since it is a stray read in a library made for alpha chains. V usage is TRBV11-2 and J usage is TRBJ2-1, with D possibly being TRBD2 (5 bases). V dropped 3 bases and J dropped 10 bases, with 10 bases sitting between them. This CDR3 comprises 12 residues. From germline, CDR1 is SGHAT and CDR2 FQNNGV. The CDR3 reads CASSFGGSEQFF. CDR3 DNA sequence: TGTGCCAGCAGCTTCGGCGGGTCAGAGCAGTTCTTC.

This clonotype was counted only a few times. A library made for alpha chains picked up this beta chain off target, so its size means little. The chain joins TRBV7-9 to TRBJ2-3, with a weak D call TRBD2 (6 bases). Germline V gives CDR1 SEHNR, CDR2 FQNEAQ (reference sequence). This CDR3 has 15 amino acids. Trimming left V 3 bases short and J 0 bases short, with 10 bases between. CDR3 nucleotides: TGTGCCAGCAGCTTTGGCGGGGCTAGCACAGATACGCAGTATTTT. This gives the protein CASSFGGASTDTQYF.

By sample fraction, this clonotype is medium-sized. This beta chain slipped into a library made for alpha chains as a stray read, so its size is not meaningful. This chain connects TRBV20-1 to TRBJ2-1; 7 bases agree with TRBD1. The germline CDR1 and CDR2 sequences are DFQATT and SNEGSKA (reference sequence). This CDR3 region has 14 residues. The junction had 11 bases not matched to a gene; V was cut back by 6 bases and J by 6 bases. The chain's CDR3 is CSASDREAFNEQFF. CDR3 bases: TGCAGTGCGAGCGACAGGGAAGCGTTCAATGAGCAGTTCTTC.

In the case of this clonotype: This beta chain turned up in a library designed for alpha chains; as an off-target read, its abundance says little. V is TRBV4-3 and J is TRBJ2-3, with 7 nucleotides matching TRBD2. CDR1 is LGHNA, CDR2 YSLEER, per germline. Trimming cost V 1 base and J 6 bases; bases outside gene matches: 4. The CDR3 is 14 amino acids. CDR3 in amino acids: CASSQGRRGDTQYF. The CDR3 nucleotides are TGCGCCAGCAGCCAAGGAAGGCGGGGGGATACGCAGTATTTT.

By proportion, this clonotype is medium-sized. Since it is a stray read in a library aimed at alpha chains, this beta chain has a size that is not meaningful. The chain couples TRBV19 to TRBJ2-2, with 7 bases identical to TRBD2. The CDR3 is made up of 10 amino acids. The V and J ends lost 11 bases and 7 bases, in that order; junction bases with no gene match: 1. In germline, CDR1 is LNHDA, CDR2 SQIVND (reference sequence). CDR3 residues: CASGGGELFF. For the CDR3, the DNA is TGTGCCTCGGGGGGCGGGGAGCTGTTTTTT.

This clonotype is medium-sized. Within a library made for alpha chains, this beta chain is off target, and its count is uninformative. The V call is TRBV30, the J call TRBJ2-3, with D unresolved. The CDR3 length is 12 residues. CDR1 is GTSNPN, CDR2 SVGIG, per germline (reference sequence). Trimming removed 2 bases from V and 2 bases from J, with 5 bases in between. CDR3 in amino acids: CAWSTATDTQYF. Written as DNA, the CDR3 is TGTGCCTGGAGTACAGCCACAGATACGCAGTATTTT.

In this sample, this clonotype is medium-sized. The library was designed around alpha chains, so this beta chain is a stray read whose abundance carries little weight. The chain employs TRBV5-1 and TRBJ2-6; D is undetermined. V was pared by 3 bases and J by 0 bases, with 13 bases between. The germline V gene encodes CDR1 SGHRS and CDR2 YFSETQ. The CDR3 consists of 17 residues. In DNA, the CDR3 is TGCGCCAGCAGCTCCGGCAAGAAGGGCTCTGGGGCCAACGTCCTGACTTTC. As protein: CASSSGKKGSGANVLTF. Supplemented by reference TRBV5-1 and TRBJ2-6, the full variable domain reads KAGVTQTPRYLIKTRGQQVTLSCSPISGHRSVSWYQQTPGQGLQFLFEYFSETQRNKGNFPGRFSGRQFSNSRSEMNVSTLELGDSALYLCASSSGKKGSGANVLTFGAGSRLTVL.

In this sample, this clonotype turned up a few times. The library was prepared for alpha chains; this beta chain is a stray read, so its frequency means little. The CDR3 spells CASSLAGTGELFF. The CDR3 DNA reads TGTGCCAGCAGCTTAGCGGGCACCGGGGAGCTGTTTTTT. V is TRBV7-9 and J is TRBJ2-2; no definite D call. The CDR3 totals 13 residues. Germline values: CDR1 SEHNR, CDR2 FQNEAQ (reference sequence). V was shortened by 0 bases and J by 4 bases, with 3 bases between the two germline ends.

This clonotype is medium-sized by share. This beta chain is an off-target read within a library intended for alpha chains, so its frequency means little. The CDR3 bases are TGTGCCAGCAGCTTAGGGAACGGAAATACGCAGTATTTT. It translates to CASSLGNGNTQYF. This chain connects TRBV11-3 to TRBJ2-3; D not certain. CDR1 and CDR2 (germline): SGHNT, YENEEA. Trimming took 1 base from V and 7 from J, leaving 9 bases between them. The CDR3 has 13 amino acids.

By frequency in the sample, this clonotype is medium-sized. For a library built for alpha chains, this beta chain is a stray read; little rests on its size. This chain links TRBV6-5 with TRBJ2-2; D uncertain. Germline V lookup: CDR1 MNHEY, CDR2 SVGAGI. The CDR3 is 14 amino acids. V lost 2 bases to trimming and J lost 4 bases, with 8 bases between them. This CDR3 is CASSYQQLTGELFF. For the CDR3, the DNA is TGTGCCAGCAGTTACCAACAGCTCACCGGGGAGCTGTTTTTT.

On this clonotype itself: This beta chain slipped into a library made for alpha chains as a stray read, so its size is not meaningful. The chain carries TRBV28 and TRBJ2-5; 7 bases are a match to TRBD1. V trimming: 6 bases; J trimming: 4 bases; junction bases outside the gene matches: 2. Germline CDR1 MDHEN, CDR2 SYDVKM. CDR3 length: 12 amino acids. The CDR3 here is CASSRDRETQYF. The CDR3 DNA follows: TGTGCCAGCAGCAGGGACAGAGAGACCCAGTACTTC.